The next 30 T cell receptor beta chains were all read from a single sample in a study of CD8 T cells in ankylosing spondylitis. TCRdb independently ran MiXCR on the 5' RACE reads; one entry per CDR3 protein. The table has about 150,000 distinct CDR3 sequences, roughly 44% seen once. The sample consisted of synovial fluid, either unsorted or a sorted T cell fraction (not recorded which). The receptors originated from a male donor with ankylosing spondylitis.

The rearrangement joins TRBV12-3 or TRBV12-4 to TRBJ2-7; 9 bases fit TRBD2. CDR3 length equals 16 residues. V lost 4 bases to trimming and J lost 1 base; unmatched junction nucleotides: 8. This CDR3 reads CASSWVVSGGSYEQYF. CDR3 bases: TGTGCCAGCAGTTGGGTTGTGAGCGGGGGGTCCTACGAGCAGTACTTC.

The V and J genes are TRBV5-1 and TRBJ2-3; 8 bases are a match to TRBD2. J was trimmed by 3 bases and V by 4 bases; bases with no gene match: 13. The germline V gene encodes CDR1 SGHRS and CDR2 YFSETQ. CDR3 length equals 17 residues. CDR3 protein: CASSPSRTSWGTDTQYF. As DNA, the CDR3 is TGCGCCAGCAGCCCCTCACGGACTAGCTGGGGTACAGATACGCAGTATTTT.

This clonotype occurred a few times. The chain couples TRBV3-1 to TRBJ2-1; D is perhaps TRBD1 or TRBD2 (6 bases each). Per germline, CDR1 LGHDT and CDR2 YNNKEL (reference sequence). CDR3 length: 15 residues. Trimming left V 6 bases short and J 8 bases short, with 20 bases between. The CDR3 loop reads CASRVGDSRGHEQFF. The DNA for the CDR3 is TGTGCCAGCAGGGTCGGGGACTCCCGGGGGCATGAGCAGTTCTTC.

CDR3 in amino acids: CASSLSYGLAAAQYF. Here the CDR3 DNA reads TGTGCCAGCAGCTTAAGTTACGGACTAGCGGCGGCTCAGTACTTC. The chain is built from TRBV7-6 and TRBJ2-5; 10 bases align to TRBD2. The CDR3 runs 15 residues. J gave up 11 bases and V 2 bases, and 11 bases lay outside the gene matches. Germline lookup yields CDR1 SGHVS and CDR2 FNYEAQ.

This chain uses TRBV7-9 with TRBJ2-2; TRBD1 is a possible D gene (5 bases). The V gene lost 5 bases and the J gene lost 4 bases, with 14 bases spanning the gap. CDR3 length: 15 amino acids. Germline assignment: CDR1 SEHNR and CDR2 FQNEAQ (reference sequence). CDR3 protein: CASSPSTAFTGELFF. CDR3 in DNA: TGTGCCAGCAGCCCATCGACAGCTTTCACCGGGGAGCTGTTTTTT.

This rearrangement joins TRBV4-2 to TRBJ1-1, with TRBD1 matching 7 bases. With V trimmed by 6 bases and J by 0 bases, 19 bases remained unmatched. CDR3 length equals 19 residues. From germline, CDR1 is LGHNA and CDR2 YNFKEQ. Written as DNA, the CDR3 is TGTGCCAGCAGTCTCGGGCTTACAGGGGAGAACGGGGTGAACACTGAAGCTTTCTTT. This gives the protein CASSLGLTGENGVNTEAFF.

V and J are TRBV11-1 and TRBJ2-7; tentatively, D is TRBD1 or TRBD2 (5 bases each). V was shortened by 2 bases and J by 2 bases, with 31 bases between the two germline ends. Germline values: CDR1 SGHAT, CDR2 FQDESV (reference sequence). The CDR3 runs to 21 residues. CDR3 protein: CASSLPRWGRENPFKPYEQYF. CDR3 DNA: TGTGCCAGCAGCTTACCTAGATGGGGGAGAGAAAACCCCTTTAAACCCTACGAGCAGTACTTC.

The V call is TRBV10-3, the J call TRBJ2-1; 7 bases fit TRBD2. CDR3 length equals 17 residues. From germline, CDR1 is ENHRY and CDR2 SYGVKD. V was clipped by 1 base and J by 6 bases; unmatched bases: 12. This CDR3 reads CAISEWLFGLGANEQFF. For the CDR3, the DNA is TGTGCCATCAGTGAGTGGTTATTTGGACTAGGGGCCAATGAGCAGTTCTTC.

This clonotype was observed a few times. The chain is built from TRBV28 and TRBJ2-7; 7 bases align to TRBD2. V lost 3 bases to trimming and J lost 3 bases; unmatched junction nucleotides: 14. The length of the CDR3 is 17 residues. The germline V gene has CDR1 MDHEN and CDR2 SYDVKM. CDR3: CASSFEWSREGYYEQYF. The DNA for the CDR3 is TGTGCCAGCAGTTTTGAGTGGTCGAGGGAGGGTTACTACGAGCAGTACTTC. Complete variable domain (other parts from reference TRBV28 and TRBJ2-7): DVKVTQSSRYLVKRTGEKVFLECVQDMDHENMFWYRQDPGLGLRLIYFSYDVKMKEKGDIPEGYSVSREKKERFSLILESASTNQTSMYLCASSFEWSREGYYEQYFGPGTRLTVT.

The chain joins TRBV6-2 or TRBV6-3 to TRBJ1-1; D uncertain. V was clipped by 2 bases and J by 8 bases, with 12 bases between them. This CDR3 has 13 residues. The germline gives CDR1 MNHEY, CDR2 SVGEGT. CDR3 sequence reads: CASSYRAAGEAFF. The CDR3 coding sequence is TGTGCCAGCAGTTACCGGGCCGCCGGGGAAGCTTTCTTT.

This clonotype was seen more than once but under ten times. The rearrangement links TRBV27 to TRBJ1-2, with D perhaps matching TRBD1 (6 bases). In germline, CDR1 is MNHEY, CDR2 SMNVEV (reference sequence). The length of the CDR3 is 16 residues. V lost 3 bases and J 0 bases, leaving 14 bases between the germline ends. CDR3 amino acids: CASSFWQGRANYGYTF. CDR3 nucleotides: TGTGCCAGCAGTTTCTGGCAGGGGCGTGCTAACTATGGCTACACCTTC.

The chain couples TRBV3-1 to TRBJ2-1; maybe TRBD2 (6 bases). V shed 1 base and J shed 2 bases, with 18 bases lying between them. The germline V gene has CDR1 LGHDT and CDR2 YNNKEL (reference sequence). This CDR3 has 18 residues. Here the CDR3 reads CASSQGVFSRGPYNEQFF. In DNA, the CDR3 is TGTGCCAGCAGCCAAGGTGTGTTTTCGCGGGGCCCCTACAATGAGCAGTTCTTC.

The chain is built from TRBV19 and TRBJ1-2; D is uncertain. The CDR3 runs to 14 residues. Trimming took off 4 bases at V and 8 bases at J, with 17 bases between the two ends. In germline, CDR1 is LNHDA, CDR2 SQIVND (reference sequence). CDR3 in amino acids: CASSTLRFPSGYTF. The CDR3 DNA reads as TGTGCCAGTAGTACCCTAAGGTTCCCCAGCGGCTACACCTTC.

CDR3 DNA: TGCAGTGCTAGGGGGGTGACGTACCAAGAGACCCAGTACTTC. Translating gives CSARGVTYQETQYF. V and J are TRBV20-1 and TRBJ2-5, with D tentatively TRBD1 or TRBD2 (5 bases each). Trimming stripped 3 bases from V and 0 bases from J, with 11 bases between. The CDR3 is made up of 14 amino acids. Germline CDR1 DFQATT, CDR2 SNEGSKA (reference sequence).

The chain employs TRBV5-1 and TRBJ1-2; 8 positions agree with TRBD1. Germline lookup yields CDR1 SGHRS and CDR2 YFSETQ. The CDR3 totals 17 residues. J lost 7 bases, V lost 4 bases, and 18 bases had no gene match. CDR3 DNA: TGCGCCAGCAGCCTTTGGACAGGGTTTAAGGGCCTCTTTGGCTACACCTTC. This encodes CASSLWTGFKGLFGYTF.

The chain has TRBV6-1 and TRBJ1-6; the match to TRBD1 covers 10 bases. This CDR3 spans 16 amino acids. After removal of 4 bases from V and 7 bases from J, the junction contained 7 bases not matched to a gene. Germline V gene lookup returns CDR1 MNHNS and CDR2 SASEGT. The CDR3 here is CASSAVDRGQNSPLHF. As DNA, the CDR3 is TGTGCCAGCAGTGCCGTCGACAGGGGGCAAAATTCACCCCTCCACTTT.

This clonotype was recorded a few times. V usage is TRBV4-1 and J usage is TRBJ2-5; 11 positions agree with TRBD2. The CDR3 loop spans 16 amino acids. Germline CDR1 and CDR2: MGHRA and YSYEKL. Unmatched junction bases numbered 4, after V lost 4 bases and J lost 0 bases. The CDR3 is CASSPRLAGYQETQYF. The CDR3 bases are TGCGCCAGCAGCCCGAGACTAGCGGGGTACCAAGAGACCCAGTACTTC.

V and J are TRBV29-1 and TRBJ2-2, with TRBD2 as a possible D gene (5 bases). V was trimmed by 4 bases and J by 7 bases, leaving 13 bases between them. This CDR3 is built from 13 residues. In germline, CDR1 is SQVTM, CDR2 ANQGSEA. DNA for the CDR3: TGCAGCGTTGTCTTATGGGAGTACGGGGAGCTGTTTTTT. It yields the protein CSVVLWEYGELFF.

J is TRBJ1-1 and V is TRBV29-1; D gene unclear. The V gene's germline CDR1 is SQVTM and CDR2 ANQGSEA. Trimming took off 2 bases at V and 1 base at J, with 2 bases between the two ends. The CDR3 consists of 11 residues. The CDR3 spells CSVERNTEAFF. DNA for the CDR3: TGCAGCGTTGAAAGGAACACTGAAGCTTTCTTT. The variable domain in full, with the rest retrieved from reference TRBV29-1 and TRBJ1-1, is SAVISQKPSRDICQRGTSLTIQCQVDSQVTMMFWYRQQPGQSLTLIATANQGSEATYESGFVIDKFPISRPNLTFSTLTVSNMSPEDSSIYLCSVERNTEAFFGQGTRLTVV.

The rearrangement links TRBV5-1 to TRBJ2-1; 9 bases are a match to TRBD1. Germline CDR1 is SGHRS and CDR2 is YFSETQ. The length of the CDR3 is 15 residues. J gave up 4 bases and V 1 base, and 3 bases lay outside the gene matches. The CDR3 spells CASSLLGTGYNEQFF. The CDR3 coding sequence is TGCGCCAGCAGCTTGTTGGGGACAGGGTACAATGAGCAGTTCTTC. The entire variable domain, with the rest obtained from reference TRBV5-1 and TRBJ2-1, is as follows: KAGVTQTPRYLIKTRGQQVTLSCSPISGHRSVSWYQQTPGQGLQFLFEYFSETQRNKGNFPGRFSGRQFSNSRSEMNVSTLELGDSALYLCASSLLGTGYNEQFFGPGTRLTVL.

V usage is TRBV21-1 and J usage is TRBJ2-7; TRBD2, the table's D call, lacks a check against the DNA. TRBV21-1 is a pseudogene. This CDR3 is 18 amino acids long. CDR3 bases: TGTGCCAGCAGCGTACCAAATCCCGGGACTAGCGGGAGAGTCGAGCAGTACTTC. Its protein is CASSVPNPGTSGRVEQYF.

The chain has TRBV6-5 and TRBJ1-2; D not resolved. The V end was cut by 2 bases, the J end by 2 bases, with 6 bases between. The CDR3 totals 13 residues. Germline CDR1 reads MNHEY; CDR2 reads SVGAGI. The CDR3 here is CASSYAGNYGYTF. Here the CDR3 DNA reads TGTGCCAGCAGTTACGCGGGGAACTATGGCTACACCTTC.

This clonotype was seen only a few times. The genes are TRBV7-8 and TRBJ1-6; 8 bases are shared with TRBD1. Germline V gene sequence: CDR1 SGHVS, CDR2 FQNEAQ. CDR3 length: 15 amino acids. V was pared by 4 bases and J by 7 bases, with 6 bases of the junction left unmatched. CDR3 in DNA: TGTGCCAGCAGCTCCGGACAGGGTTGGAATTCACCCCTCCACTTT. Protein product: CASSSGQGWNSPLHF.

This chain joins TRBV4-1 and TRBJ2-2; the D is unclear. Trimming stripped 3 bases from V and 3 bases from J, with 2 bases between. Germline CDR1 is MGHRA and CDR2 is YSYEKL. The CDR3 consists of 12 residues. CDR3 nucleotides: TGCGCCAGCAGCCACCACACCGGGGAGCTGTTTTTT. Protein: CASSHHTGELFF.

The rearrangement joins TRBV7-9 to TRBJ1-2; 7 bases are shared with TRBD1. Germline CDR1 and CDR2: SEHNR and FQNEAQ (reference sequence). The CDR3 contains 16 residues. V trimming: 0 bases; J trimming: 4 bases; junction bases outside the gene matches: 8. This chain's CDR3 is CASSLAGTEYLYGYTF. CDR3 DNA: TGTGCCAGCAGCTTAGCCGGGACAGAGTATCTCTATGGCTACACCTTC.

Only a few counts were recorded for this clonotype. The V gene is TRBV10-3, the J gene TRBJ2-1; D is possibly TRBD2 (5 bases). This CDR3 is 14 amino acids long. Trimming pared 10 bases from V and 0 bases from J, leaving 13 bases between. The V gene's germline CDR1 is ENHRY and CDR2 SYGVKD. CDR3 in amino acids: CASLQGSSYNEQFF. The CDR3 DNA follows: TGTGCCAGCCTCCAAGGGAGCTCCTACAATGAGCAGTTCTTC.

V is TRBV6-1 and J is TRBJ1-1; 11 positions match TRBD1. The CDR3 spans 17 residues. V was pared by 2 bases and J by 2 bases, with 7 bases of the junction left unmatched. CDR1 is MNHNS, CDR2 SASEGT, per germline. CDR3 amino acids: CASSESWDRGYNTEAFF. The DNA of the CDR3 is TGTGCCAGCAGTGAAAGCTGGGACAGGGGGTATAACACTGAAGCTTTCTTT.

The chain carries TRBV2 and TRBJ1-2; D uncertain. Trimming removed 6 bases from V and 4 bases from J, with 18 bases in between. The CDR3 extends over 15 amino acids. In germline, CDR1 is SNHLY, CDR2 FYNNEI. CDR3 sequence: CASRHTTGSIYGYTF. The CDR3 nucleotides read TGTGCCAGCAGGCACACGACGGGTTCGATCTATGGCTACACCTTC.

This clonotype was counted only a few times. The chain joins TRBV12-3 or TRBV12-4 to TRBJ1-1; no definite D call. The CDR3 is 13 residues long. The V gene lost 4 bases and the J gene lost 4 bases, with 10 bases spanning the gap. CDR3 sequence: CASSSALGTEAFF. CDR3 nucleotides: TGTGCCAGCAGTTCGGCCCTTGGCACTGAAGCTTTCTTT.

This clonotype was detected once. The chain combines TRBV5-1 with TRBJ2-4; D is ambiguous. Trimming removed 1 base at V and 0 bases at J, with 11 bases between. Looked up from germline, CDR1 is SGHRS and CDR2 is YFSETQ. The length of the CDR3 is 16 residues. The CDR3: CASSLKYPVAKNIQYF. CDR3 in DNA: TGCGCCAGCAGCTTGAAATATCCGGTAGCCAAAAACATTCAGTACTTC.